The subject of this entry is one TCR beta chain. The antigen remains unidentified. The data are from a study of T cell responses to AZD1222 COVID-19 vaccine. General observations from the study: Repertoire sampling was restricted to post-peak T cell response timepoints.

Sequencing used immunoSEQ multiplex PCR; TCRdb keeps in-frame clones, though not all of them. The data show 250,000 to 300,000 clones, 90% to 95% seen once. The germline gives CDR1 LNHDA, CDR2 SQIVND (reference sequence). The ends lost 1 base at V and 1 base at J; junction bases unmatched: 6. The CDR3 runs 17 residues. The receptor's source is an adult who received the AZD1222 COVID-19 vaccine. This chain connects TRBV19 to TRBJ2-2; 7 bases line up with TRBD2. The sample in question was peripheral blood, obtained 28 days after the second AZD1222 dose. This chain's CDR3 is CASSIGVGGMNTGELFF. Here the CDR3 DNA reads TGTGCCAGTAGTATAGGGGTGGGAGGGATGAACACCGGGGAGCTGTTTTTT. Complete variable domain (other parts from reference TRBV19 and TRBJ2-2): DGGITQSPKYLFRKEGQNVTLSCEQNLNHDAMYWYRQDPGQGLRLIYYSQIVNDFQKGDIAEGYSVSREKKESFPLTVTSAQKNPTAFYLCASSIGVGGMNTGELFFGEGSRLTVL.